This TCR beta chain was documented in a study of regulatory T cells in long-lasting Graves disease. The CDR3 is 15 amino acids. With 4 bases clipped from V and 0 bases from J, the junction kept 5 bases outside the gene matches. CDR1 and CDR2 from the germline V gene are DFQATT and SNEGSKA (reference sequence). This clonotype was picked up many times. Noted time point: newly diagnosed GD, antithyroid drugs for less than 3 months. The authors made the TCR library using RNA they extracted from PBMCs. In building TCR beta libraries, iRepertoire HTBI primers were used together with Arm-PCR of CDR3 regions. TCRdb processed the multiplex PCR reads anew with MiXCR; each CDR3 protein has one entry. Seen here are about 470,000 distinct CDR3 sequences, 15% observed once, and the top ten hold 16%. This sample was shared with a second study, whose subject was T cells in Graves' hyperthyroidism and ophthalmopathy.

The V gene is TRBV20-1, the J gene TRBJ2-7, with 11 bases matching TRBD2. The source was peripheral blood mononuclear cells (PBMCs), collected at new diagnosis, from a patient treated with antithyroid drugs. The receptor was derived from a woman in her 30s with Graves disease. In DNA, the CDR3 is TGCAGTGCTATAGGACTAGCGGGTAGCTCCTACGAGCAGTACTTC. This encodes CSAIGLAGSSYEQYF.